These 24 T cell receptor beta chains originate from one sample sequenced in a study of T cell responses to AZD1222 COVID-19 vaccine. Generated by immunoSEQ multiplex PCR, the TCRdb table keeps only in-frame clones and is missing some. This table has around 150,000 clones, about 90% appearing once. This specimen was peripheral blood, taken on day 0 of AZD1222 vaccination. These receptors were taken from an adult in good health.

V and J are TRBV10-2 and TRBJ2-5; 7 nucleotides agree with TRBD1. The CDR3 totals 14 residues. Germline CDR1 WSHSY, CDR2 SAAADI. V lost 7 bases and J lost 4; bases outside the gene matches: 9. CDR3 DNA sequence: TGCGCCAGCATTGGACAGGCTAAGGGAGAGACCCAGTACTTC. The encoded protein is CASIGQAKGETQYF.

This chain connects TRBV5-1 to TRBJ1-1; D might be TRBD1 (5 bases). In germline, CDR1 is SGHRS, CDR2 YFSETQ. The CDR3 length is 15 residues. V was clipped by 1 base and J by 5 bases, with 15 bases between them. In DNA, the CDR3 is TGCGCCAGCAGCTTGTTGCAGGGATCGGAGACTGAAGCTTTCTTT. Its translation: CASSLLQGSETEAFF.

V gene TRBV10-2 combines with J gene TRBJ2-5; D may match TRBD1 or TRBD2 (5 bases each). V was clipped by 6 bases and J by 5 bases, with 16 bases between them. The CDR3 contains 14 residues. Germline CDR1 reads WSHSY; CDR2 reads SAAADI. The CDR3 nucleotides read TGCGCCAGCAGAGTGGGACCGACGATGGAGACCCAGTACTTC. This encodes CASRVGPTMETQYF.

V is TRBV28 and J is TRBJ1-6, with 11 nucleotides matching TRBD1. Trimming at V came to 4 bases and at J to 5 bases, leaving 7 bases not matched to a gene. This CDR3 spans 17 amino acids. Germline loops: CDR1 MDHEN, CDR2 SYDVKM. The DNA for the CDR3 is TGTGCCAGCAGTTCCAAGGACAGGGGGCTGGATAATTCACCCCTCCACTTT. It is translated as CASSSKDRGLDNSPLHF.

This chain links TRBV5-1 with TRBJ1-1; the D is unclear. From germline, CDR1 is SGHRS and CDR2 YFSETQ. CDR3 length: 11 amino acids. Between the trimmed V and J ends, which lost 7 bases and 7 bases, there was a span of 11 bases. CDR3 bases: TGCGCCAGCCCTGCTGGGTTTGAAGCTTTCTTT. Translation: CASPAGFEAFF.

This clone turned up a few times. The chain recombines TRBV29-1 with TRBJ1-2; no reliable D call. The CDR3 totals 18 residues. V lost 1 base and J lost 7, with 28 bases in between. Germline V lookup: CDR1 SQVTM, CDR2 ANQGSEA. CDR3 nucleotide sequence: TGCAGCGTTGAAGTGCCACCGGGCCCTGCTGTTCCTACGCGTGGCTACACCTTC. Encoded protein: CSVEVPPGPAVPTRGYTF.

The rearrangement joins TRBV2 to TRBJ1-5; D unclear. The V end was cut by 4 bases, the J end by 3 bases, with 13 bases between. The CDR3 length is 15 residues. Germline CDR1 is SNHLY and CDR2 is FYNNEI. The CDR3, as DNA: TGTGCCAGCAGTGCTTCCCTGCCGGTCAATCAGCCCCAGCATTTT. It yields the protein CASSASLPVNQPQHF.

The genes are TRBV13 and TRBJ2-1, with D perhaps being TRBD1 or TRBD2 (7 bases each). V was trimmed by 1 base and J by 1 base, leaving 14 bases between them. CDR1 is PRHDT, CDR2 FYEKMQ, per germline (reference sequence). CDR3 size: 17 residues. CDR3 bases: TGTGCCAGCAGCTTAGCAGGGGGGGCTGGGTCCTACAATGAGCAGTTCTTC. It translates to CASSLAGGAGSYNEQFF.

The chain employs TRBV2 and TRBJ2-1; D possibly corresponds to TRBD1 (6 bases). CDR3 length: 15 amino acids. V gave up 5 bases and J gave up 2 bases, with 13 bases separating them. Germline CDR1 reads SNHLY; CDR2 reads FYNNEI. The CDR3 DNA reads as TGTGCCAGCAGTTTACAGGGCCCTCCCTACAATGAGCAGTTCTTC. Amino acids: CASSLQGPPYNEQFF.

This chain links TRBV2 with TRBJ1-2; the D is unclear. The germline V and J ends were trimmed by 4 bases and 2 bases, with 2 bases remaining between them. Looked up from germline, CDR1 is SNHLY and CDR2 is FYNNEI. The CDR3 contains 11 residues. The CDR3 coding sequence is TGTGCCAGCAGTGGGAACTATGGCTACACCTTC. Its protein is CASSGNYGYTF.

V gene TRBV7-8 combines with J gene TRBJ1-5; tentatively, D is TRBD1 (6 bases). V was clipped by 4 bases and J by 4 bases, with 14 bases between them. This CDR3 has 15 residues. The germline CDR1 and CDR2 sequences are SGHVS and FQNEAQ. The CDR3 loop is CASSSREGTNQPQHF. CDR3 nucleotides: TGTGCCAGCAGCTCAAGGGAGGGGACAAATCAGCCCCAGCATTTT.

The chain joins TRBV28 to TRBJ1-1; D perhaps matches TRBD1 (6 bases). The CDR3 loop spans 12 amino acids. The V gene's germline CDR1 is MDHEN and CDR2 SYDVKM. CDR3 coding DNA: TGTGTCACGGGATTCAGGGGAACTGAAGCTTTCTTT. It is translated as CVTGFRGTEAFF.

The chain joins TRBV9 to TRBJ2-3, with D perhaps matching TRBD2 (6 bases). Germline V gene sequence: CDR1 SGDLS, CDR2 YYNGEE. Between the trimmed V and J ends, which lost 0 bases and 2 bases, there was a span of 10 bases. The CDR3 covers 15 residues. The CDR3 sequence is CASSVVGGNTDTQYF. CDR3 coding DNA: TGTGCCAGCAGCGTAGTGGGGGGAAACACAGATACGCAGTATTTT. Supplemented by reference TRBV9 and TRBJ2-3, the full variable domain reads DSGVTQTPKHLITATGQRVTLRCSPRSGDLSVYWYQQSLDQGLQFLIQYYNGEERAKGNILERFSAQQFPDLHSELNLSSLELGDSALYFCASSVVGGNTDTQYFGPGTRLTVL.

The rearrangement joins TRBV28 to TRBJ1-1; D may be TRBD1 (5 bases). Trimming took 8 bases from V and 0 from J, leaving 10 bases between them. The CDR3 runs 13 residues. CDR1 is MDHEN, CDR2 SYDVKM, per germline. Here the CDR3 DNA reads TGTGCCAGCCGGGGCGGGTTGAACACTGAAGCTTTCTTT. This sequence encodes CASRGGLNTEAFF.

The chain employs TRBV5-6 and TRBJ2-2; either TRBD1 or TRBD2 may fit D (6 bases each). The ends were cut back, 6 bases at V and 5 bases at J, with 14 bases in the middle. The CDR3 has 14 residues. In germline, CDR1 is SGHDT, CDR2 YYEEEE. The CDR3 is CASTRQGGTGELFF. The CDR3 DNA follows: TGTGCCAGCACCCGCCAAGGGGGGACCGGGGAGCTGTTTTTT.

The gene calls are TRBV7-3 and TRBJ2-6; weak D call: TRBD1 (5 bases). The length of the CDR3 is 16 residues. CDR1 is SGHTA and CDR2 is FQGTGA in the germline V gene. V was pared by 2 bases and J by 1 base, with 9 bases between. The CDR3 loop reads CASSLGHRSGANVLTF. The CDR3, as DNA: TGTGCCAGCAGCTTAGGACACCGATCTGGGGCCAACGTCCTGACTTTC.

The genes are TRBV10-3 and TRBJ1-2; 7 nucleotides line up with TRBD1. This CDR3 comprises 13 residues. Germline CDR1 reads ENHRY; CDR2 reads SYGVKD. The V and J ends lost 5 bases and 8 bases, in that order; junction bases with no gene match: 8. As DNA, the CDR3 is TGTGCCATCAGTTCGAACAGGGGAGGCGGCTACACCTTC. Amino acids: CAISSNRGGGYTF.

V usage is TRBV4-2 and J usage is TRBJ2-1, with D perhaps matching TRBD2 (5 bases). The CDR3 has 13 residues. V lost 3 bases, J lost 6 bases, and 9 bases lay in between. Germline values: CDR1 LGHNA, CDR2 YNFKEQ. CDR3 amino acids: CASSQPEANEQFF. As DNA, the CDR3 is TGTGCCAGCAGCCAGCCGGAGGCCAATGAGCAGTTCTTC.

The chain links TRBV6-2 or TRBV6-3 to TRBJ2-6; 9 bases align to TRBD1. This CDR3 is built from 20 residues. Germline-derived CDR1 and CDR2 are MNHEY and SVGEGT. V lost 0 bases, J lost 0 bases, and 9 bases stayed unmatched. CDR3 amino acids: CASSYSPGQGGLSGANVLTF. The DNA for the CDR3 is TGTGCCAGCAGTTACTCACCGGGACAGGGTGGCCTCTCTGGGGCCAACGTCCTGACTTTC.

The V call is TRBV19, the J call TRBJ2-1; no reliable D call. This CDR3 has 14 amino acids. CDR1 is LNHDA, CDR2 SQIVND, per germline (reference sequence). V was clipped by 11 bases and J by 2 bases, with 16 bases between them. The CDR3 nucleotides are TGTGCCGTAATGGGCCCCTCTACCTACAATGAGCAGTTCTTC. It is translated as CAVMGPSTYNEQFF.

DNA of the CDR3: TGTGCCAGCAGTTCCTCAGGTCCTTTCTATGGCTACACCTTC. It translates to CASSSSGPFYGYTF. J is TRBJ1-2 and V is TRBV6-5; D unresolved. Trimming pared 4 bases from V and 4 bases from J, leaving 13 bases between. CDR1 and CDR2 (germline): MNHEY, SVGAGI. The CDR3 sequence is 14 residues long.

The J gene is TRBJ1-1, the V gene TRBV28; D call uncertain. This CDR3 contains 12 residues. Trimming stripped 3 bases from V and 8 bases from J, with 10 bases between. From germline, CDR1 is MDHEN and CDR2 SYDVKM. As DNA, the CDR3 is TGTGCCAGCAGTTTGGGTAGCCGAGAAGCTTTCTTT. Residues: CASSLGSREAFF.

This clone was observed a handful of times. The CDR3 reads CASSLWEVIGNTIYF. CDR3 nucleotides: TGTGCCAGCAGCTTATGGGAGGTCATTGGAAACACCATATATTTT. The rearrangement uses TRBV7-9 and TRBJ1-3; no definite D call. Trimming removed 2 bases from V and 3 bases from J, with 11 bases in between. The CDR3 covers 15 residues. The germline V gene has CDR1 SEHNR and CDR2 FQNEAQ (reference sequence).

In this sample, this clone turned up once. This chain joins TRBV19 and TRBJ2-5; D is tentatively TRBD1 or TRBD2 (7 bases each). The CDR3 contains 12 residues. The germline gives CDR1 LNHDA, CDR2 SQIVND (reference sequence). CDR3 region: CASGDRQETQYF. CDR3 DNA: TGTGCAAGCGGGGACAGACAAGAGACCCAGTACTTC.